The next 20 T cell receptor beta chains were all read from a single sample in a study of blood T cell repertoires in COVID-19. Sequencing was performed with immunoSEQ multiplex PCR; in TCRdb, only in-frame clones are kept and a portion is missing. The table records around 180,000 clones, about 90% of them present only once. Specimen: peripheral blood. The receptors here all came from a man in his forties with active or convalescent COVID-19.

The V gene is TRBV28, the J gene TRBJ2-3, with D maybe TRBD1 (7 bases). Between the trimmed V and J ends, which lost 7 bases and 11 bases, there was a span of 25 bases. The length of the CDR3 is 15 residues. Germline V CDR1 and CDR2: MDHEN, SYDVKM. As DNA, the CDR3 is TGTGCCAGCAATGGAGGGACAGCCTTCTCATGGGAGCAGTATTTT. Encoded protein: CASNGGTAFSWEQYF.

J is TRBJ2-7 and V is TRBV9; TRBD1 might be the D (6 bases). Trimming pared 0 bases from V and 1 base from J, leaving 8 bases between. The CDR3 extends over 14 amino acids. Per the germline V gene, CDR1 is SGDLS and CDR2 is YYNGEE. The chain's CDR3 is CASSVDQGSYEQYF. CDR3 coding DNA: TGTGCCAGCAGCGTAGACCAGGGGTCCTACGAGCAGTACTTC.

This clone was observed a handful of times. The chain employs TRBV19 and TRBJ1-1; D perhaps matches TRBD1 (6 bases). Trimming removed 3 bases from V and 3 bases from J, with 17 bases in between. The germline V gene encodes CDR1 LNHDA and CDR2 SQIVND (reference sequence). This CDR3 spans 16 amino acids. CDR3 residues: CASSMPPGAGDTEAFF. The CDR3 nucleotides read TGTGCCAGTAGTATGCCCCCCGGGGCAGGGGACACTGAAGCTTTCTTT.

The CDR3 sequence is CASSIGGNTDTQYF. CDR3 DNA: TGTGCCAGTAGTATTGGGGGGAACACAGATACGCAGTATTTT. This chain links TRBV19 with TRBJ2-3; tentative D call: TRBD2 (6 bases). V was pared by 3 bases and J by 2 bases, with 9 bases between. The CDR3 has 14 residues. Germline V gene data show CDR1 as LNHDA and CDR2 as SQIVND (reference sequence).

The chain is built from TRBV5-1 and TRBJ1-2; perhaps TRBD1 as D (6 bases). V dropped 2 bases and J dropped 0 bases, with 14 bases sitting between them. Germline assignment: CDR1 SGHRS and CDR2 YFSETQ. The CDR3 contains 16 residues. The CDR3 coding sequence is TGCGCCAGCAGCTTAACAGGGTCACCGGCTAACTATGGCTACACCTTC. This encodes CASSLTGSPANYGYTF. Combining the CDR3 with reference TRBV5-1 and TRBJ1-2 gives the whole variable domain KAGVTQTPRYLIKTRGQQVTLSCSPISGHRSVSWYQQTPGQGLQFLFEYFSETQRNKGNFPGRFSGRQFSNSRSEMNVSTLELGDSALYLCASSLTGSPANYGYTFGSGTRLTVV.

The J gene is TRBJ1-2, the V gene TRBV4-1; 12 nucleotides line up with TRBD1. From germline, CDR1 is MGHRA and CDR2 YSYEKL. J was trimmed by 3 bases and V by 1 base; bases with no gene match: 6. The CDR3 sequence is 17 residues long. The CDR3 spells CASSQGSGQGAYYGYTF. The CDR3 DNA is TGCGCCAGCAGCCAAGGTTCGGGACAGGGGGCCTACTATGGCTACACCTTC.

The V call is TRBV7-2, the J call TRBJ1-4, with D perhaps matching TRBD1 (5 bases). V lost 4 bases and J lost 4, with 10 bases in between. Germline CDR1 and CDR2: SGHTA and FQGNSA. The CDR3 runs 14 residues. The CDR3 protein is CASSSQGGNEKLFF. In DNA form, the CDR3 reads TGTGCCAGCAGCTCCCAGGGAGGTAATGAAAAACTGTTTTTT.

This chain uses TRBV20-1 with TRBJ2-7, with TRBD1 matching over 8 bases. CDR3 length: 11 residues. Germline CDR1 is DFQATT and CDR2 is SNEGSKA (reference sequence). The junction had 8 bases not matched to a gene; V was cut back by 4 bases and J by 12 bases. CDR3 bases: TGCAGTGCTACACGGGACAGGACTCTGTACTTC. Translated: CSATRDRTLYF.

The chain recombines TRBV10-3 with TRBJ2-3, with TRBD2 identical over 7 bases. V was pared by 6 bases and J by 0 bases, with 18 bases of the junction left unmatched. Germline values: CDR1 ENHRY, CDR2 SYGVKD. The CDR3 runs to 19 residues. In DNA, the CDR3 is TGTGCCATCAGCCGCTCCGACTGGAGGAGCGGGGATAGCACAGATACGCAGTATTTT. Its protein product is CAISRSDWRSGDSTDTQYF.

The rearrangement links TRBV5-1 to TRBJ1-1; 11 nucleotides agree with TRBD1. The germline V gene encodes CDR1 SGHRS and CDR2 YFSETQ. CDR3 length equals 13 residues. V dropped 3 bases and J dropped 7; count of bases not matched to a gene: 2. The CDR3: CASSSGTGGEAFF. The DNA for the CDR3 is TGCGCCAGCAGCTCCGGGACAGGGGGTGAAGCTTTCTTT. Full variable domain (missing parts from reference TRBV5-1 and TRBJ1-1): KAGVTQTPRYLIKTRGQQVTLSCSPISGHRSVSWYQQTPGQGLQFLFEYFSETQRNKGNFPGRFSGRQFSNSRSEMNVSTLELGDSALYLCASSSGTGGEAFFGQGTRLTVV.

This clone appeared a single time. The chain joins TRBV7-9 to TRBJ1-2; D may be TRBD1 (5 bases). Germline CDR1 reads SEHNR; CDR2 reads FQNEAQ (reference sequence). CDR3 size: 15 residues. With 5 bases removed from V and 7 bases from J, the gap between germline ends came to 20 bases. The CDR3 nucleotides are TGTGCCAGCAGCACAAGCGCAGGGCTTAGGGGTGGCTACACCTTC. Its protein is CASSTSAGLRGGYTF.

For the CDR3, the DNA is TGTGCCAGCAGCGTAGGTCAGGGTTTCAACGAGCAGTACTTC. As protein: CASSVGQGFNEQYF. This sequence joins TRBV9 and TRBJ2-7; D may be TRBD1 (5 bases). Trimming took off 0 bases at V and 5 bases at J, with 12 bases between the two ends. Germline V gene lookup returns CDR1 SGDLS and CDR2 YYNGEE. The CDR3 has 14 residues.

J is TRBJ1-3 and V is TRBV14; D call uncertain. V dropped 8 bases and J dropped 0 bases, with 20 bases sitting between them. The CDR3 extends over 17 amino acids. CDR1 and CDR2 from the germline V gene are SGHDN and FVKESK. This chain's CDR3 is CASPIPAQPSSGNTIYF. The CDR3, as DNA: TGTGCCAGCCCAATTCCCGCCCAACCGAGCTCTGGAAACACCATATATTTT.

The rearrangement joins TRBV7-8 to TRBJ1-2; 8 bases match TRBD1. Germline trimming cut 1 base from V and 5 bases from J; bases unmatched to any gene: 6. The CDR3 covers 15 residues. The germline V gene has CDR1 SGHVS and CDR2 FQNEAQ. The DNA of the CDR3 is TGTGCCAGCAGCTTAGACCCCGGGACAGGATATGGCTACACCTTC. This encodes CASSLDPGTGYGYTF. Using reference TRBV7-8 and TRBJ1-2 for the parts outside the CDR3, the full variable domain is GAGVSQSPRYKVAKRGQDVALRCDPISGHVSLFWYQQALGQGPEFLTYFQNEAQLDKSGLPSDRFFAERPEGSVSTLKIQRTQQEDSAVYLCASSLDPGTGYGYTFGSGTRLTVV.

This clone was counted once. This sequence joins TRBV11-2 and TRBJ2-7, with 10 nucleotides matching TRBD1. J lost 6 bases, V lost 6 bases, and 11 bases had no gene match. The CDR3 is 15 residues long. CDR1 is SGHAT, CDR2 FQNNGV, per germline. Here the CDR3 reads CASRQSGTGAIEQYF. As DNA, the CDR3 is TGTGCCAGCAGACAGTCCGGGACAGGGGCGATCGAGCAGTACTTC.

This clone has just one count. The V call is TRBV4-1, the J call TRBJ2-7; 7 positions match TRBD2. Trimming took 4 bases from V and 2 from J; bases not matched to a gene: 2. CDR3 length: 13 residues. Per germline, CDR1 MGHRA and CDR2 YSYEKL. The CDR3 here is CASSLTSAYEQYF. The DNA of the CDR3 is TGCGCCAGCAGCCTTACTAGCGCCTACGAGCAGTACTTC.

This clone was found once. The V gene is TRBV9, the J gene TRBJ1-1; a weak D match, TRBD1 (5 bases). CDR1 and CDR2 from the germline V gene are SGDLS and YYNGEE. The CDR3 covers 15 residues. Trimming shortened V by 0 bases and J by 0 bases, and 9 bases separated the two germline ends. Here the CDR3 DNA reads TGTGCCAGCAGCGTAGAGTCAGGGTTGAACACTGAAGCTTTCTTT. Its protein product is CASSVESGLNTEAFF.

The chain joins TRBV15 to TRBJ1-5, with D uncertain. CDR1 LNHNV and CDR2 YYDKDF come from the germline V gene (reference sequence). This CDR3 comprises 15 residues. V was trimmed by 3 bases and J by 0 bases, leaving 9 bases between them. The CDR3 loop is CATSSLAPSNQPQHF. The CDR3 DNA follows: TGTGCCACCAGCAGTCTAGCACCTAGCAATCAGCCCCAGCATTTT.

The DNA for the CDR3 is TGTGCCAGCAGCTTAGTTGGAGGGGGCGGCCACGAGCAGTACTTC. Protein: CASSLVGGGGHEQYF. This rearrangement joins TRBV7-2 to TRBJ2-7, with D perhaps TRBD1 (7 bases). CDR1 and CDR2 (germline): SGHTA, FQGNSA. The germline V and J ends were trimmed by 1 base and 5 bases, with 15 bases remaining between them. The CDR3 has 15 residues. The full variable domain, with the rest looked up from reference TRBV7-2 and TRBJ2-7, is GAGVSQSPSNKVTEKGKDVELRCDPISGHTALYWYRQSLGQGLEFLIYFQGNSAPDKSGLPSDRFSAERTGGSVSTLTIQRTQQEDSAVYLCASSLVGGGGHEQYFGPGTRLTVT.

This sequence joins TRBV28 and TRBJ2-1; possible D gene TRBD1, 6 bases. The V and J ends lost 5 bases and 6 bases respectively, with 17 bases between them. CDR3 length: 15 amino acids. From germline, CDR1 is MDHEN and CDR2 SYDVKM. CDR3 bases: TGTGCCAGCAGTCAAGGACAGATAAATACCAATGAGCAGTTCTTC. Translation: CASSQGQINTNEQFF.